This TCR beta chain was retrieved from a study of blood T cell repertoires in COVID-19. Study-wide background: Samples taken during acute and convalescent COVID-19 were collected in the United States, Italy and Spain. PBMCs, B-cell-depleted T cells, or T cells provided the cDNA or gDNA that made up the material.

The germline V gene encodes CDR1 MNHNY and CDR2 SVGAGI (reference sequence). The CDR3 is 14 amino acids. V gave up 6 bases and J gave up 9 bases; unmatched junction bases: 9. Original methodology: Reference gene primers were amplified, and this amplification served to estimate nucleated cell counts. TCRdb's copy holds only in-frame clones and misses some; the assay was immunoSEQ multiplex PCR. That table gives V, J and clone size, and the DNA gave D and trimming. This table holds more than 150,000 clones, 90% found once. This receptor was identified in a man aged 50-59 years with acute or convalescent COVID-19. Material: peripheral blood. This chain joins TRBV6-6 and TRBJ2-3, with 10 bases fitting TRBD2. CDR3 protein: CASSQRATSGTQYF. DNA for the CDR3: TGTGCCAGCAGCCAACGGGCGACTAGCGGGACGCAGTATTTT.